The rows below give T cell receptor beta chains drawn from one sample of a study of spatial heterogeneity in lung cancer. TCRdb re-analysed the 5' RACE reads in MiXCR, keeping a single row per CDR3 protein. The sample contains approximately 110,000 distinct CDR3 sequences, approximately 11% of which appear only once. Sequenced material: PBMCs, taken at follow-up. These receptors were obtained from a female donor with early-stage non-small cell lung cancer. Each CDR3 is given with its conserved first and last residue.

CDR3,V,J
CASSPPGLGTGELFF,TRBV18,TRBJ2-2
CASSEIPDQPQHF,TRBV6-1,TRBJ1-5
CASRSRKGRVGYTF,TRBV28,TRBJ1-2
CASSKAGKETQYF,TRBV5-1,TRBJ2-5
CASSSQGRTYGYTF,TRBV7-2,TRBJ1-2
CAWSVAGGGMHNEQFF,TRBV30,TRBJ2-1
CASSLDPVGTPNTGELFF,TRBV7-6,TRBJ2-2
CASNNQGGRNGGYTF,TRBV6-5,TRBJ1-2
CASTARGTNTGELFF,TRBV6-6,TRBJ2-2
CASSSVRRGRVNEKLFF,TRBV28,TRBJ1-4